What follows are 4 T cell receptor beta chains derived from one specimen sequenced in a study of shared clonotypes between healthy human individuals. The table came from immunoSEQ multiplex PCR; TCRdb's copy has only in-frame clones and leaves some out. The data show around 980,000 clones, with around 78% seen just once and roughly 0.62% held by the top ten. Sequencing input: memory CD4+ T cells from PBMCs. Indicated subset: CD45RA-negative fraction. The receptor source for this set is a man between 18 and 29 years old in good health. Some clones in this sample may be carry-over from other donors' samples.

The rearrangement joins TRBV6-1 to TRBJ2-1, with a weak D call TRBD1 (6 bases). The V gene lost 6 bases and the J gene lost 7 bases, with 19 bases spanning the gap. CDR1 MNHNS and CDR2 SASEGT come from the germline V gene. The CDR3 contains 15 residues. The CDR3 spells CASRTLTGGGNEQFF. The CDR3 DNA reads as TGTGCCAGCAGAACCCTGACAGGAGGTGGGAATGAGCAGTTCTTC.

Turning to this clone: The sample carries other DNA sequences with the same CDR3. The chain has TRBV5-1 and TRBJ2-5; 9 bases fit TRBD1. The V segment lost 3 bases and the J segment 5 bases; nucleotides outside the gene matches: 5. In germline, CDR1 is SGHRS, CDR2 YFSETQ. The CDR3 is made up of 14 amino acids. This chain's CDR3 is CASSSGQGEETQYF. The CDR3 DNA is TGCGCCAGCAGCTCGGGACAGGGAGAGGAGACCCAGTACTTC.

CDR3: CASKRQGEENTEAFF. CDR3 DNA sequence: TGCGCCAGTAAGAGACAGGGGGAAGAGAACACTGAAGCTTTCTTT. J is TRBJ1-1 and V is TRBV5-1; TRBD1 agrees at 9 bases. In germline, CDR1 is SGHRS, CDR2 YFSETQ. CDR3 length: 15 residues. The J segment lost 1 base and the V segment lost 8 bases, leaving 9 bases of the junction unmatched.

For the CDR3, the DNA is TGTGCCACCAGCAGAGATCCTGCTCGGGGAAACACCATATATTTT. Encoded protein: CATSRDPARGNTIYF. This sequence joins TRBV15 and TRBJ1-3; D is undetermined. The CDR3 contains 15 residues. The germline V and J ends were trimmed by 0 bases and 4 bases, with 10 bases remaining between them. The germline V gene has CDR1 LNHNV and CDR2 YYDKDF (reference sequence).